The clone carrying this T cell receptor beta chain was seen more than once but under ten times. Its matching antigen is unknown. This entry belongs to a study of T-cell memory formation after mild COVID-19. Study-wide background: Clusters of TCRs were largely donor specific. The study, taken as a whole, reports: CD4+ contracting clones lay mainly in CM and EM, CD8+ ones in EMRA. Clones shrinking from day 15 to 85 showed even CD4/CD8 mixes; later expanders tilted CD4+.

Via MiXCR, TCRdb re-called the 5' RACE reads, giving one row per CDR3 protein. The sample has roughly 250,000 distinct CDR3 sequences, about 16% seen once. The sequence was obtained from a man aged 18-30 years who had mild COVID-19 (a few samples of this study predate the infection). Cell type and time point are not known. What was sequenced was PBMCs or a T cell subset sorted from them (not recorded which).

The CDR3 sequence is CASSFSGTYYNEQFF. The CDR3 nucleotides read TGTGCCAGCAGCTTCTCCGGGACTTACTACAATGAGCAGTTCTTC. The chain couples TRBV7-2 to TRBJ2-1; D possibly corresponds to TRBD2 (6 bases). V shed 3 bases and J shed 3 bases, with 12 bases lying between them. This CDR3 is built from 15 residues. Looked up from germline, CDR1 is SGHTA and CDR2 is FQGNSA.